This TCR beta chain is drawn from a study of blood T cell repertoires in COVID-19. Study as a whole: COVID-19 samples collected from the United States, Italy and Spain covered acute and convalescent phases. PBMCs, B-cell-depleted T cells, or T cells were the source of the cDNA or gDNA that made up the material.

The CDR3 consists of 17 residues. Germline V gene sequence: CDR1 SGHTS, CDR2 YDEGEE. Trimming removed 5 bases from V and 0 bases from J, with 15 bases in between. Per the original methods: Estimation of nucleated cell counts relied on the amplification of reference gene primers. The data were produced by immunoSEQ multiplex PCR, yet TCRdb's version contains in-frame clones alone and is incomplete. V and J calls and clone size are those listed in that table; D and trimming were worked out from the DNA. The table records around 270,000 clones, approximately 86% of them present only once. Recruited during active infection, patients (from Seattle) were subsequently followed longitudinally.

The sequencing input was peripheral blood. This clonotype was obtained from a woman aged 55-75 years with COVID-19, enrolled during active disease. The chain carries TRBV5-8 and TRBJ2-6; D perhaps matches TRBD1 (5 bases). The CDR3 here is CASRDIQSSSGANVLTF. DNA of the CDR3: TGTGCCAGCAGGGACATTCAGAGCAGCTCTGGGGCCAACGTCCTGACTTTC.